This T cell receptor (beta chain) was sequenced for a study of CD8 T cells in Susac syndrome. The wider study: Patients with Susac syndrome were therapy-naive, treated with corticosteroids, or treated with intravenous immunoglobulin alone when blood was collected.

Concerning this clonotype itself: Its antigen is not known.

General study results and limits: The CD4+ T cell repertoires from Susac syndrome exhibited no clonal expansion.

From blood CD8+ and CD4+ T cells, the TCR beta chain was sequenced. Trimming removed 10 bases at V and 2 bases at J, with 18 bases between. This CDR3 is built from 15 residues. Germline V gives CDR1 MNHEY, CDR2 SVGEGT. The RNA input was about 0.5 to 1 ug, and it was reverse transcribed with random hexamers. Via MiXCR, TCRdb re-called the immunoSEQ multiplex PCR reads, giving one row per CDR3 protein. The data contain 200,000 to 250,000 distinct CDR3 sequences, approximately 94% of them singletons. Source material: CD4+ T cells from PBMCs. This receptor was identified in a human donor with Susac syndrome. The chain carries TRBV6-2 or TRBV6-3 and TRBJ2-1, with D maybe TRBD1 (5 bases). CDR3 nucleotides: TGTGCCACCGACGCTCAGGGATATCCCTACAATGAGCAGTTCTTC. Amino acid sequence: CATDAQGYPYNEQFF.